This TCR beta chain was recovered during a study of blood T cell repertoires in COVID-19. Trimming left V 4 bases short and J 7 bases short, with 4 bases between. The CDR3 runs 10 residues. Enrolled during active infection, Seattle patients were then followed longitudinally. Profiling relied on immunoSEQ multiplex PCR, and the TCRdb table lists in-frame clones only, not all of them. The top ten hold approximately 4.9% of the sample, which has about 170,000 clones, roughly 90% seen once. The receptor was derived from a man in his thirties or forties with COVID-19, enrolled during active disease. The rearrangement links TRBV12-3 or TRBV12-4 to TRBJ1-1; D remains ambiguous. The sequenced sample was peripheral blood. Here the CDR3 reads CASSSGEAFF. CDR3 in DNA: TGTGCCAGCAGTTCCGGTGAAGCTTTCTTT.